A selection of T cell receptor beta chains follows, all from one sample in a study of blood T cells in healthy people across ages. TCRdb passed the 5' RACE reads through MiXCR, listing each CDR3 protein once. The profile covers hundreds of thousands of distinct CDR3 sequences, with about 61% appearing a single time and more than 25% taken by the ten largest. Sequenced input: blood. The receptors derive from a man between 35 and 55 years old in good health. The CDR3 runs from the conserved cysteine through the conserved F or W. D genes are given only for firm matches. Clone size is stated in some rows and not others, as once, few, many or a class when expanded.

D gene,V gene,J gene,clone size,CDR3 DNA,CDR3 protein
.,TRBV6-1,TRBJ1-1,.,TGTGCCAGTAGTGATAGAAGTGGGAACACTGAAGCTTTCTTT,CASSDRSGNTEAFF
.,TRBV5-5,TRBJ2-1,.,TGTGCCAGCAGCTCCCTCGAGAACTCCCTCTGGGAGCAGTTCTTC,CASSSLENSLWEQFF
TRBD1,TRBV29-1,TRBJ2-5,.,TGCAGCGAGGGACAGGACAATGAGCAGTACTTC,CSEGQDNEQYF
TRBD2,TRBV7-9,TRBJ2-1,.,TGTGCCAGCAGCGTCCTCGGGGCGGGAGGATACAATGAGCAGTTCTTC,CASSVLGAGGYNEQFF
.,TRBV28,TRBJ2-5,.,TGTGCCAGCGGCGTCCGCGGAGGCGAGACCCAGTACTTC,CASGVRGGETQYF
TRBD1,TRBV29-1,TRBJ2-4,few,TGCAGCGTCACAACAGGGGGGTCCAAAAACATTCAGTACTTC,CSVTTGGSKNIQYF
.,TRBV20-1,TRBJ2-5,.,TGCAGTGCTAGATCCAGGCCTGGTACGGTAGAGACCCAGTACTTC,CSARSRPGTVETQYF
.,TRBV3-1,TRBJ2-5,.,TGTGTCAGCAGCCAAGTCCTGGCGGACTACAAAGAGACCCAGTACTTC,CVSSQVLADYKETQYF
.,TRBV11-2,TRBJ1-1,once,TGTGCCAGCAGCTTCCGGCCAGAAAACACTGAAGCTTTCTTT,CASSFRPENTEAFF
TRBD2,TRBV2,TRBJ2-5,.,TGTGCCAGCCTTTCAGGACTAGCTGGAGAGACCCAGTACTTC,CASLSGLAGETQYF